Each of the 23 T cell receptor beta chains below was sequenced from the same sample in a study of T-cell reconstitution after alpha-beta-depleted transplantation in children. Library preparation (for TCRbeta) was performed with unique molecular identifiers. TCRdb reprocessed the PCR reads via MiXCR and lists one record per CDR3 protein. Seen here are about 260,000 distinct CDR3 sequences, 11% observed once, and the top ten hold about a quarter. The sequences come from peripheral blood, collected 180 days after TCRalphabeta/CD19-depleted stem cell transplant. Source of these receptors: a male patient aged 2-15 years who had a stem cell transplant for chronic granulomatous disease, so the T cells may come from the graft donor.

This chain uses TRBV29-1 with TRBJ1-1, with a weak D call TRBD1 (6 bases). The CDR3 runs 15 residues. The V end was cut by 4 bases, the J end by 10 bases, with 25 bases between. Germline assignment: CDR1 SQVTM and CDR2 ANQGSEA. As DNA, the CDR3 is TGCAGCGTTGCTAATGTTGTGGGGGCGCTTTCCCCAGCTTTCTTT. Translated: CSVANVVGALSPAFF.

This clonotype came up many times. V and J are TRBV7-9 and TRBJ1-4; perhaps TRBD1 as D (5 bases). Trimming pared 3 bases from V and 8 bases from J, leaving 13 bases between. This CDR3 is 14 amino acids long. Looked up from germline, CDR1 is SEHNR and CDR2 is FQNEAQ (reference sequence). CDR3 sequence: CASSFDRGSEKLFF. In nucleotides, the CDR3 is TGTGCCAGCAGCTTTGACAGAGGGAGCGAAAAACTGTTTTTT.

This clonotype was counted at least ten times. The chain links TRBV5-1 to TRBJ2-1; perhaps TRBD2 as D (6 bases). The V gene's germline CDR1 is SGHRS and CDR2 YFSETQ. There are 13 residues in the CDR3. The V gene lost 4 bases and the J gene lost 6 bases, with 11 bases spanning the gap. The CDR3 protein is CASSLAWVNEQFF. The CDR3 DNA is TGCGCCAGCAGCCTAGCGTGGGTCAATGAGCAGTTCTTC.

This clonotype was picked up many times. The genes are TRBV20-1 and TRBJ2-3, with 9 bases matching TRBD2. Trimming took 6 bases from V and 5 from J; bases not matched to a gene: 9. The length of the CDR3 is 14 residues. Germline loops: CDR1 DFQATT, CDR2 SNEGSKA (reference sequence). The CDR3 region is CSAFGLASEDTQYF. The CDR3 region has the DNA TGCAGTGCCTTTGGACTAGCGTCTGAAGATACGCAGTATTTT.

This clonotype was seen at least ten times. The chain is built from TRBV12-3 or TRBV12-4 and TRBJ2-7; D may correspond to TRBD1 or TRBD2 (5 bases each). V lost 7 bases and J 6 bases, leaving 10 bases between the germline ends. The CDR3 has 11 amino acids. The CDR3 nucleotides read TGTGCCAGCAAAGAGGGGTCCGAGCAGTACTTC. It yields the protein CASKEGSEQYF.

At least ten counts were recorded for this clonotype. The genes are TRBV10-3 and TRBJ2-2; 7 bases agree with TRBD1. This CDR3 is built from 15 residues. Trimming at V came to 6 bases and at J to 3 bases, leaving 7 bases not matched to a gene. Germline CDR1 reads ENHRY; CDR2 reads SYGVKD. The DNA for the CDR3 is TGTGCCATCAGCCGACAGGGTTCGGACACCGGGGAGCTGTTTTTT. Translation: CAISRQGSDTGELFF.

This clonotype was detected many times. The chain has TRBV29-1 and TRBJ1-3; D is unclear. Looked up from germline, CDR1 is SQVTM and CDR2 is ANQGSEA. Between the trimmed V and J ends, which lost 3 bases and 4 bases, there was a span of 10 bases. The CDR3 has 13 amino acids. As DNA, the CDR3 is TGCAGCGTTGACGTGGGTGTCGGAAACACCATATATTTT. This codes for CSVDVGVGNTIYF.

Details on this clonotype: A much more abundant neighbour one base away suggests this may be a read error. The V call is TRBV4-1, the J call TRBJ2-3, with 9 bases matching TRBD2. The CDR3 totals 17 residues. The germline CDR1 and CDR2 sequences are MGHRA and YSYEKL. CDR3 DNA: TGCGCCAGCAGCCATTGTGGCGGGGGGGCAAGCACAGATACGCAGTCTTTT. This encodes CASSHCGGGASTDTQSF.

In its sample, this clonotype was seen many times. The chain combines TRBV5-1 with TRBJ2-2, with TRBD2 as a possible D gene (6 bases). V lost 4 bases and J 6 bases, leaving 19 bases between the germline ends. CDR1 and CDR2 (germline): SGHRS, YFSETQ. CDR3 size: 16 residues. As DNA, the CDR3 is TGCGCCAGCAGCCAGGGACTCGCCAAAAGACCCGGGGAGCTGTTTTTT. This encodes CASSQGLAKRPGELFF.

This clonotype has ten or more counts. This chain joins TRBV9 and TRBJ2-7; a possible D gene is TRBD1 (5 bases). Trimming removed 0 bases at V and 3 bases at J, with 10 bases between. This CDR3 contains 14 residues. The germline CDR1 and CDR2 sequences are SGDLS and YYNGEE. Here the CDR3 DNA reads TGTGCCAGCAGCGTAGCTGACAGTTACTACGAGCAGTACTTC. Translating it yields CASSVADSYYEQYF.

At least ten counts were recorded for this clonotype. The V gene is TRBV28, the J gene TRBJ2-1, with 12 nucleotides matching TRBD1. Germline CDR1 reads MDHEN; CDR2 reads SYDVKM. Trimming cost V 4 bases and J 6 bases; bases outside gene matches: 4. This CDR3 has 15 residues. CDR3 protein: CASSSGQGASNEQFF. CDR3 sequence (DNA): TGTGCCAGCAGTTCGGGACAGGGGGCGAGCAATGAGCAGTTCTTC.

About this clonotype itself: This may arise from a read error, as a much more abundant clone is one base away. The rearrangement links TRBV5-1 to TRBJ1-2, with a possible D match to TRBD1 (6 bases). Germline V lookup: CDR1 SGHRS, CDR2 YFSETQ. Between the trimmed V and J ends, which lost 6 bases and 3 bases, there was a span of 12 bases. The CDR3 loop spans 13 amino acids. CDR3 bases: TGCGCCAGCACCGGGGGCTGGGACTATGGCTACACCTTC. Amino acids: CASTGGWDYGYTF.

This clonotype has at least ten counts. The rearrangement links TRBV6-2 or TRBV6-3 to TRBJ2-1, with a weak D call TRBD2 (5 bases). V lost 6 bases and J 7 bases, leaving 13 bases between the germline ends. Germline assignment: CDR1 MNHEY and CDR2 SVGEGT. The CDR3 is 13 residues long. CDR3 region: CASSLLGLNEQFF. The CDR3 nucleotides are TGTGCCAGCAGCTTACTAGGTCTGAATGAGCAGTTCTTC.

This clonotype was detected ten times or more. The J gene is TRBJ1-5, the V gene TRBV10-3; D ambiguous. Germline V gene data show CDR1 as ENHRY and CDR2 as SYGVKD. V was pared by 0 bases and J by 7 bases, with 4 bases between. CDR3 length equals 12 residues. CDR3 nucleotides: TGTGCCATCAGTGAGTCGCAGCAGCCCCAGCATTTT. It is translated as CAISESQQPQHF.

This clonotype was recorded many times. V gene TRBV29-1 combines with J gene TRBJ2-1; perhaps D is TRBD1 or TRBD2 (7 bases each). The CDR3 runs to 13 residues. CDR1 and CDR2 from the germline V gene are SQVTM and ANQGSEA. V lost 5 bases, J lost 10 bases, and 18 bases lay in between. CDR3 DNA sequence: TGCAGCGTTTGGTCCAGGGGGGGGAACGAGCAGTTCTTC. It codes for CSVWSRGGNEQFF.

This clonotype was detected ten times or more. The gene calls are TRBV6-5 and TRBJ2-1; D not certain. The germline V and J ends were trimmed by 4 bases and 0 bases, with 7 bases remaining between them. The CDR3 is made up of 14 amino acids. CDR1 and CDR2 (germline): MNHEY, SVGAGI. CDR3 coding DNA: TGTGCCAGCAGTTCCTACCTCTCCTACAATGAGCAGTTCTTC. Protein: CASSSYLSYNEQFF.

Many counts were recorded for this clonotype. The chain is built from TRBV7-3 and TRBJ2-4; TRBD2 might be the D (7 bases). Trimming removed 5 bases from V and 3 bases from J, with 14 bases in between. There are 15 residues in the CDR3. From germline, CDR1 is SGHTA and CDR2 FQGTGA. CDR3 region: CASSAPGGGKNIQYF. The CDR3 bases are TGTGCCAGCAGCGCGCCGGGGGGCGGCAAAAACATTCAGTACTTC.

As to this clonotype: A much larger clone sits a single nucleotide away, making a read error possible. Since no conserved phenylalanine or tryptophan closes the CDR3, a read error is the likely cause. The chain has TRBV20-1 and TRBJ2-5; a possible D gene is TRBD1 (5 bases). This CDR3 contains 13 residues. Germline CDR1 DFQATT, CDR2 SNEGSKA (reference sequence). Trimming stripped 6 bases from V and 2 bases from J, with 13 bases between. Written as DNA, the CDR3 is TGCAGTGCCCCAGACAGACTTCAAGAGACCCAGTACCTC. This translates into CSAPDRLQETQYL.

This clonotype appeared many times. The genes are TRBV10-3 and TRBJ2-7; 8 nucleotides agree with TRBD2. CDR3 length: 14 amino acids. Germline V gives CDR1 ENHRY, CDR2 SYGVKD. V lost 8 bases to trimming and J lost 4 bases; unmatched junction nucleotides: 10. CDR3 sequence reads: CAIAGGAGVYEQYF. CDR3 coding DNA: TGTGCCATCGCTGGGGGAGCGGGAGTTTACGAGCAGTACTTC.

This clonotype appeared many times. The V and J genes are TRBV15 and TRBJ2-7; either TRBD1 or TRBD2 may supply D (5 bases each). Germline lookup yields CDR1 LNHNV and CDR2 YYDKDF (reference sequence). Trimming stripped 1 base from V and 3 bases from J, with 10 bases between. There are 14 residues in the CDR3. The CDR3, as DNA: TGTGCCACCAGCAGAGTCCAGGGAGACTACGAGCAGTACTTC. The encoded protein is CATSRVQGDYEQYF.

This chain uses TRBV3-1 with TRBJ2-5; the D gene is possibly TRBD2 (5 bases). Deletions cut 4 bases from V and 3 bases from J, with 24 bases between. Per the germline V gene, CDR1 is LGHDT and CDR2 is YNNKEL (reference sequence). The CDR3 spans 18 residues. The CDR3 sequence: CASSPAIRYPGLKETQYF. The CDR3, as DNA: TGTGCCAGCAGCCCAGCTATTCGCTACCCGGGGTTGAAAGAGACCCAGTACTTC.

This clonotype was detected many times. This chain connects TRBV12-3 or TRBV12-4 to TRBJ1-1; weak D call: TRBD1 (6 bases). Trimming shortened V by 3 bases and J by 3 bases, and 11 bases separated the two germline ends. This CDR3 region has 14 residues. CDR3 in amino acids: CASSFSRGYTEAFF. CDR3 sequence (DNA): TGTGCCAGCAGTTTTTCCAGGGGATACACTGAAGCTTTCTTT.

The sample holds many counts of this clonotype. The chain joins TRBV29-1 to TRBJ1-2; D uncertain. V lost 6 bases to trimming and J lost 5 bases, with 10 bases between them. The CDR3 spans 11 residues. The germline gives CDR1 SQVTM, CDR2 ANQGSEA. The CDR3 here is CSVPIAYGYTF. The DNA for the CDR3 is TGCAGCGTCCCAATCGCATATGGCTACACCTTC.